These 4 T cell receptor beta chains came from one sample sequenced in a study of shared clonotypes between healthy human individuals. Terminally differentiated effector memory CD45RA+ cells were left out of the naive CD8 fraction, which was CD45RO-negative and positively selected for CCR7. TCRdb's table, derived via immunoSEQ multiplex PCR, lists solely in-frame clones and lacks some. Of about 2,200,000 clones in the sample, roughly 91% were seen once. Sequenced input: naive CD8+ T cells from PBMCs. The receptor source for this set is a man between 18 and 29 years old in good health. Some clones in this sample may be carry-over from other donors' samples.

J is TRBJ1-6 and V is TRBV7-3; 10 nucleotides match TRBD1. This CDR3 region has 15 residues. J lost 8 bases, V lost 3 bases, and 4 bases had no gene match. Germline loops: CDR1 SGHTA, CDR2 FQGTGA. The CDR3 protein is CASSLTGGADSPLHF. The CDR3 DNA reads as TGTGCCAGCAGCTTGACAGGGGGCGCAGATTCACCCCTCCACTTT.

This clone was counted once. The chain carries TRBV13 and TRBJ2-2, with D perhaps matching TRBD2 (6 bases). The CDR3 has 16 residues. Germline values: CDR1 PRHDT, CDR2 FYEKMQ (reference sequence). V was clipped by 4 bases and J by 0 bases, with 12 bases between them. The CDR3 loop is CASSSGTSPNTGELFF. The CDR3 region has the DNA TGTGCCAGCAGCTCCGGAACTAGCCCGAACACCGGGGAGCTGTTTTTT.

A note on this clone: Its ends do not fully match the called genes, so a read error is possible. The chain joins TRBV6-5 to TRBJ2-7, with 12 bases that match TRBD1. From germline, CDR1 is MNHEY and CDR2 SVGAGI. This CDR3 is 15 amino acids long. The DNA of the CDR3 is TGTGCCAGCAGGGCCGGGGGACAGGGGGCCTATGAGCAGTACTTC. This gives the protein CASRAGGQGAYEQYF.

Regarding this clone: The same CDR3 is also encoded by other DNA sequences in this sample. The chain is built from TRBV27 and TRBJ2-3; D possibly corresponds to TRBD2 (6 bases). In germline, CDR1 is MNHEY, CDR2 SMNVEV (reference sequence). The CDR3 loop spans 15 amino acids. V gave up 5 bases and J gave up 1 base, with 13 bases separating them. The CDR3 sequence is CASSPIGGGTDTQYF. CDR3 coding DNA: TGTGCCAGCAGTCCAATAGGAGGGGGCACAGATACGCAGTATTTT.